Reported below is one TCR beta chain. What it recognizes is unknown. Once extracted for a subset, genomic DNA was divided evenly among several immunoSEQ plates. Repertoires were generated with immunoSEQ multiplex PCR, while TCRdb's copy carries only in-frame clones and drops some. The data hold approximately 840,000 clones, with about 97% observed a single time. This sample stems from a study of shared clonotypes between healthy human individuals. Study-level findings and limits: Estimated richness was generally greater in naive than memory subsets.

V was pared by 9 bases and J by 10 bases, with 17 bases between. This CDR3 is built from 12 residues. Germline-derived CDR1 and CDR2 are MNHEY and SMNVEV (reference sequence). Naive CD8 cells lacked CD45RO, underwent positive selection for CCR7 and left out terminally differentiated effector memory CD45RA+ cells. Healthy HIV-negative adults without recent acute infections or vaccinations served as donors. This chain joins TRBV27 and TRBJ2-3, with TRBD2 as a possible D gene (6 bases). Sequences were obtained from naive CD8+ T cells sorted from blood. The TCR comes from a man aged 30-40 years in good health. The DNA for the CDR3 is TGTGCCAGTCGAAAAGCGGGTCGGGCGCAGTATTTT. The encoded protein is CASRKAGRAQYF.